This TCR beta chain was sequenced in a study of blood T cells in healthy people across ages. This CDR3 spans 16 amino acids. Germline CDR1 and CDR2: MGHRA and YSYEKL. Deletions cut 0 bases from V and 2 bases from J, with 8 bases between. This clonotype was observed a few times. With a J-beta primer mix and a sample-barcoded 5' primer, a second PCR ran about 6 to 11 cycles. One entry per CDR3 protein, called by TCRdb with MiXCR from the 5' RACE reads. The table shows some 290,000 distinct CDR3 sequences, with roughly 27% occurring only once. The material sequenced was blood. The clonotype originates from a woman in her 70s in good health. The V and J genes are TRBV4-1 and TRBJ2-6; D is unclear. CDR3 region: CASSQDKEAGANVLTF. The CDR3 DNA sequence: TGCGCCAGCAGCCAAGATAAGGAAGCTGGGGCCAACGTCCTGACTTTC.